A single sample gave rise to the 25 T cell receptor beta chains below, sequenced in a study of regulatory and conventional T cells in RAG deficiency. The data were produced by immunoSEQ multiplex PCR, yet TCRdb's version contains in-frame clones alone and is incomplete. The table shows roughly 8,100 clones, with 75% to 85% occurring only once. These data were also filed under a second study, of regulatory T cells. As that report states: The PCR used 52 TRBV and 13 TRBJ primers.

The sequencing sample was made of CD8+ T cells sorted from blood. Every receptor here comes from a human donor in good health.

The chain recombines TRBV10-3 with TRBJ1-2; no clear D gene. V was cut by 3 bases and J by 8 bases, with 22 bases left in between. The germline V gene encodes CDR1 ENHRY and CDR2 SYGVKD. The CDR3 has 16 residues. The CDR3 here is CAISDIVGSTRRGYTF. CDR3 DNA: TGTGCCATCAGTGACATCGTTGGGTCGACGCGAAGGGGCTACACCTTC.

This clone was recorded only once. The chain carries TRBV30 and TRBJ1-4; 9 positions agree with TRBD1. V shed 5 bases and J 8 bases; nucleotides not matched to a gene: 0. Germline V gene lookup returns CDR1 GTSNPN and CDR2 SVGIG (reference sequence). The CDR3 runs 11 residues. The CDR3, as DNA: TGTGCCTGGGACAGGGGGGAAAAACTGTTTTTT. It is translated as CAWDRGEKLFF.

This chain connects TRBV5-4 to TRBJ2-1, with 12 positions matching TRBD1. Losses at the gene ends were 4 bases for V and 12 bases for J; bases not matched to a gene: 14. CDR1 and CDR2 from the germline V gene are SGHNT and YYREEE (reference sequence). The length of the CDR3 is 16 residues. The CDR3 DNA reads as TGTGCCAGCAGCGTCGGGACAGGGGGCTTGGGGCGTGGGCAGTTCTTC. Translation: CASSVGTGGLGRGQFF.

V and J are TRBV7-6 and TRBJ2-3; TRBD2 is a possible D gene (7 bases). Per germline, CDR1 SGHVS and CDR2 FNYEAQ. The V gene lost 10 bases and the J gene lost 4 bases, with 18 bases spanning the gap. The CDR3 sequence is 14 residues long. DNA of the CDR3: TGTGCCACCGTAGGGGGGGAAGGCCCAGATACGCAGTATTTT. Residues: CATVGGEGPDTQYF. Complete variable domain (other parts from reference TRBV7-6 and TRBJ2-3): GAGVSQSPRYKVTKRGQDVALRCDPISGHVSLYWYRQALGQGPEFLTYFNYEAQQDKSGLPNDRFSAERPEGSISTLTIQRTEQRDSAMYRCATVGGEGPDTQYFGPGTRLTVL.

This CDR3 is CASSLDWTEETQYF. The CDR3 bases are TGTGCCAGCAGCTTAGACTGGACAGAAGAGACCCAGTACTTC. The rearrangement uses TRBV11-2 and TRBJ2-5, with D possibly being TRBD1 (6 bases). The CDR3 loop spans 14 amino acids. Germline values: CDR1 SGHAT, CDR2 FQNNGV. Trimming took off 0 bases at V and 3 bases at J, with 8 bases between the two ends.

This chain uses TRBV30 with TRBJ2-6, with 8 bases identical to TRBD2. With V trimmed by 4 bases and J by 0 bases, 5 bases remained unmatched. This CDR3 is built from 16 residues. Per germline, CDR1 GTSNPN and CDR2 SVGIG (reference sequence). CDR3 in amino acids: CAWTRGRSSGANVLTF. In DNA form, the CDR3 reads TGTGCCTGGACCCGCGGGAGGAGCTCTGGGGCCAACGTCCTGACTTTC.

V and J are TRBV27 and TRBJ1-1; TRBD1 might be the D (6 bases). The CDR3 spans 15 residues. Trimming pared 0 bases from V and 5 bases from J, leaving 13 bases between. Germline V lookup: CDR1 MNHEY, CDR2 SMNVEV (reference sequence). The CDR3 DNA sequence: TGTGCCAGCAGTTTATCGCCTACAGGGAGGACTGAAGCTTTCTTT. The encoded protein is CASSLSPTGRTEAFF.

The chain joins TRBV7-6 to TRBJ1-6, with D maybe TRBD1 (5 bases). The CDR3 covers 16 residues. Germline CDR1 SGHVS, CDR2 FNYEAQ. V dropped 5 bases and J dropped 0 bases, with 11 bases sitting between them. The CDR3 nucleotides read TGTGCCAGCAGCAAGGGACTGAACTCCTATAATTCACCCCTCCACTTT. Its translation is CASSKGLNSYNSPLHF.

CDR3: CASSQDDIEQGLAKNIQYF. The CDR3 coding sequence is TGTGCCAGCAGCCAAGATGATATCGAACAGGGCCTAGCCAAAAACATTCAGTACTTC. This chain uses TRBV4-2 with TRBJ2-4, with a possible D match to TRBD1 (6 bases). The CDR3 length is 19 residues. Trimming stripped 0 bases from V and 0 bases from J, with 18 bases between. The germline CDR1 and CDR2 sequences are LGHNA and YNFKEQ.

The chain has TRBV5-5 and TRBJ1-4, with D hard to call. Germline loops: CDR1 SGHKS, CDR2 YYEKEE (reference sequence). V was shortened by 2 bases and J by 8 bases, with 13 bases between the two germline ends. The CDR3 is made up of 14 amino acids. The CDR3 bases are TGTGCCAGCAGCTTAGACATAGGCAAGGAAAAACTGTTTTTT. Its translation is CASSLDIGKEKLFF.

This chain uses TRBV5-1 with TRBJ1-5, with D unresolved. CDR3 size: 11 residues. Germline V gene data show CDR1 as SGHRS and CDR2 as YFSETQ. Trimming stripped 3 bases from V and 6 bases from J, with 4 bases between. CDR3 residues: CASSWGQPQHF. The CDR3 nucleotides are TGCGCCAGCAGCTGGGGTCAGCCCCAGCATTTT.

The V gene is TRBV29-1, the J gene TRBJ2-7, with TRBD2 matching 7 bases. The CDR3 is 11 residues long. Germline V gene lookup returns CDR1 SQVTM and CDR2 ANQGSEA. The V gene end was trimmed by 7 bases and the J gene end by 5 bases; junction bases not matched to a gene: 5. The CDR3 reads CSGLADNEQYF. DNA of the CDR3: TGCAGCGGGCTAGCGGACAACGAGCAGTACTTC.

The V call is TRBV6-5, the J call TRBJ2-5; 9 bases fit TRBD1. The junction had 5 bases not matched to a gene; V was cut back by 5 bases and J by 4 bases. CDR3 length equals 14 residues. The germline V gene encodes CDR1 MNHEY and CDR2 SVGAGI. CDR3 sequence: CASSVTGGVETQYF. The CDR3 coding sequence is TGTGCCAGCAGTGTAACAGGGGGCGTAGAGACCCAGTACTTC.

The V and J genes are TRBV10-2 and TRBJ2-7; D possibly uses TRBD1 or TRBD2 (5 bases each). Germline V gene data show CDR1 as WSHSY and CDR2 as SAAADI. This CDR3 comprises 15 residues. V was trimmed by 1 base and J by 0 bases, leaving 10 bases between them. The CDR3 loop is CASSEFGGRSYEQYF. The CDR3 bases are TGCGCCAGCAGTGAGTTTGGGGGTCGCTCCTACGAGCAGTACTTC.

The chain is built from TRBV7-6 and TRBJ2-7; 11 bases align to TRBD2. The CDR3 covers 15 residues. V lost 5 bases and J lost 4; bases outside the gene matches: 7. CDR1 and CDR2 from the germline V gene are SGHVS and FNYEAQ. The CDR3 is CASSPAGTSGYEQYF. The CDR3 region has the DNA TGTGCCAGCAGCCCCGCCGGGACTAGCGGTTACGAGCAGTACTTC.

The CDR3, as DNA: TGCGCCAGCAGCCAACGGGACGGGGCAACTAATGAAAAACTGTTTTTT. It yields the protein CASSQRDGATNEKLFF. This chain links TRBV4-1 with TRBJ1-4; D may be TRBD1 (5 bases). Germline assignment: CDR1 MGHRA and CDR2 YSYEKL. Trimming shortened V by 2 bases and J by 0 bases, and 10 bases separated the two germline ends. The CDR3 consists of 16 residues.

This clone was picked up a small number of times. The CDR3 nucleotides are TGTGCCTGGAGTGTGCAAGCTCACAATGAGCAGTTCTTC. Its protein product is CAWSVQAHNEQFF. This chain connects TRBV30 to TRBJ2-1; no firm D call. This CDR3 contains 13 residues. Germline V gene data show CDR1 as GTSNPN and CDR2 as SVGIG (reference sequence). Trimming shortened V by 0 bases and J by 5 bases, and 8 bases separated the two germline ends.

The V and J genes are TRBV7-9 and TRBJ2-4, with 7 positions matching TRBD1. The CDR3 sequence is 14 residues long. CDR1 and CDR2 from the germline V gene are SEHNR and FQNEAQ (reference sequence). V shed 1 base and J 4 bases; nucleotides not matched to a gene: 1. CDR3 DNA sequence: TGTGCCAGCAGCTTAGGACAGGGTAAAAACATTCAGTACTTC. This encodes CASSLGQGKNIQYF.

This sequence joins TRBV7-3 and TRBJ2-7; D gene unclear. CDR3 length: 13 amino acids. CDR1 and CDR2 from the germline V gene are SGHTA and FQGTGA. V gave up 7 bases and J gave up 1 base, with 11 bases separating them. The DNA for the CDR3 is TGTGCCAGCAAGGACGGCCTATCCTACGAGCAGTACTTC. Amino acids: CASKDGLSYEQYF. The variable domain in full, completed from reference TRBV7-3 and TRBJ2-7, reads GAGVSQTPSNKVTEKGKYVELRCDPISGHTALYWYRQSLGQGPEFLIYFQGTGAADDSGLPNDRFFAVRPEGSVSTLKIQRTERGDSAVYLCASKDGLSYEQYFGPGTRLTVT.

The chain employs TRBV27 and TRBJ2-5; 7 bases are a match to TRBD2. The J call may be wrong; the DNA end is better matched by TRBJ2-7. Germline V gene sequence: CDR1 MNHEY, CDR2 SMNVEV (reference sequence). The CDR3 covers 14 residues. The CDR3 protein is CASSLGLAVDEQYF. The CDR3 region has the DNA TGTGCCAGCAGTTTAGGGCTAGCGGTAGACGAGCAGTACTTC.

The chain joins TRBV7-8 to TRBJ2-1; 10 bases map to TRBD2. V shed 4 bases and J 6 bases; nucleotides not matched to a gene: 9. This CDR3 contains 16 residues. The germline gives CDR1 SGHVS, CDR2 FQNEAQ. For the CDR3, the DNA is TGTGCCAGCAGCTCAGCCTTAGCGGGGGGTGGCAATGAGCAGTTCTTC. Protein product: CASSSALAGGGNEQFF.

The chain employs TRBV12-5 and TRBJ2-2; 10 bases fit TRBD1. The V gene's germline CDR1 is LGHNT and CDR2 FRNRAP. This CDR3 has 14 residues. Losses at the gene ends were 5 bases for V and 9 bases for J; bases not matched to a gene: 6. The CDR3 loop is CASGPPTGGRELFF. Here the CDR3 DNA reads TGTGCTAGTGGTCCACCGACAGGGGGCCGGGAGCTGTTTTTT.

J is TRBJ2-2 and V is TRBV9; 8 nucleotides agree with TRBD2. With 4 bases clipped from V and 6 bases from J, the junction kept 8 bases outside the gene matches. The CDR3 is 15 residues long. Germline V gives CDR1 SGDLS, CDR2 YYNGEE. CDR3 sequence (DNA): TGTGCCAGCAGCCCACCGGGACTAGTGGCCGGGGAGCTGTTTTTT. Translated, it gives CASSPPGLVAGELFF.

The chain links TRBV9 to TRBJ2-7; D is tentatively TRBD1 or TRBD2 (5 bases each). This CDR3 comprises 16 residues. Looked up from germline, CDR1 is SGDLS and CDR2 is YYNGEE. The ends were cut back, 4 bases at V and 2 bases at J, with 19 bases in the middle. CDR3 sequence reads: CASSPSSGTGTYEQYF. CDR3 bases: TGTGCCAGCAGCCCCTCATCCGGGACGGGGACCTACGAGCAGTACTTC.

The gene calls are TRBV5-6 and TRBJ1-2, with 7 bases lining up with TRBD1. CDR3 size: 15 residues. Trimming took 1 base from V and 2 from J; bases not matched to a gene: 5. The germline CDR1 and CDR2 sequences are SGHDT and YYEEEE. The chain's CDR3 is CASSLFEGANYGYTF. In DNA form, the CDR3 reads TGTGCCAGCAGCTTGTTTGAGGGGGCGAACTATGGCTACACCTTC.